Listed below are T cell receptor beta chains from one sample, sequenced in a study of immune heterogeneity within non-small cell lung tumors. TCRdb independently ran MiXCR on the multiplex PCR reads; one entry per CDR3 protein. This sample has more than 10,000 distinct CDR3 sequences; around 22% occur once, and the top ten carry roughly 4.5%. Sequencing was performed on lung tumor tissue. These receptors were taken from a man between 60 and 75 years old with non-small cell lung cancer. CDR3s include the opening cysteine and the closing phenylalanine or tryptophan. The order of the fields is clone size, V gene, J gene, D gene, CDR3 protein, CDR3 DNA. D genes are given only for firm matches. Rows give clone size only sometimes, using once, few, many, or a class for an expanded clone.

few	TRBV20-1	TRBJ1-2	.	CSATWTDGYGYTF	TGCAGTGCCACGTGGACAGACGGCTATGGCTACACCTTC
.	TRBV3-1	TRBJ2-5	TRBD2	CASSLRLGGREETQYF	TGTGCCAGCAGCCTCCGTCTGGGAGGGAGGGAAGAGACCCAGTACTTC
medium-sized	TRBV19	TRBJ1-5	TRBD1	CASSTTGGNQPQHF	TGTGCCAGTAGTACGACAGGGGGGAATCAGCCCCAGCATTTT
.	TRBV3-1	TRBJ2-1	.	CASSQDLQTINEQFF	TGTGCCAGCAGCCAAGATCTTCAGACTATCAATGAGCAGTTCTTC
.	TRBV5-1	TRBJ2-2	TRBD2	CASSGGLAGTGELFF	TGCGCCAGCAGCGGGGGACTAGCGGGAACCGGGGAGCTGTTTTTT
few	TRBV6-1	TRBJ1-5	.	CASKDQGNQPQHF	TGTGCCAGCAAGGACCAGGGCAATCAGCCCCAGCATTTT
medium-sized	TRBV30	TRBJ2-6	.	CAQRDSGANVLTF	TGTGCCCAACGGGACTCTGGGGCCAACGTCCTGACTTTC
.	TRBV11-3	TRBJ2-1	TRBD2	CASSLAGRAGVHEQFF	TGTGCCAGCAGCTTAGCGGGGCGAGCGGGAGTGCATGAGCAGTTCTTC
few	TRBV2	TRBJ2-2	.	CASSGDAANTGELFF	TGTGCCAGCAGTGGGGACGCCGCGAACACCGGGGAGCTGTTTTTT
.	TRBV18	TRBJ2-1	.	CASSPDSLSSSYNEQFF	TGTGCCAGCTCACCGGACAGCCTATCAAGCTCCTACAATGAGCAGTTCTTC
few	TRBV28	TRBJ1-1	.	CASSPTGKGDPEAFF	TGTGCCAGCAGTCCTACAGGGAAGGGGGACCCTGAAGCTTTCTTT
many	TRBV11-2	TRBJ2-3	TRBD2	CASSLAASGRADTQYF	TGTGCCAGCAGCTTAGCGGCTAGCGGGAGGGCAGATACGCAGTATTTT
medium-sized	TRBV28	TRBJ1-6	.	CASSRLWTADLPLHF	TGTGCCAGCAGCCGCCTGTGGACAGCGGATTTGCCCCTCCACTTT
.	TRBV19	TRBJ2-3	.	CASSPVFGTDTQYF	TGTGCCAGTAGCCCAGTCTTTGGCACAGATACGCAGTATTTT
.	TRBV5-6	TRBJ1-2	.	CASSCGYTF	TGTGCCAGCAGCTGCGGCTACACCTTC
few	TRBV5-1	TRBJ2-1	.	CASSLDINSYNEQFF	TGCGCCAGCAGCTTGGACATAAACTCCTACAATGAGCAGTTCTTC
medium-sized	TRBV7-8	TRBJ1-6	.	CASSLGNSPLHF	TGTGCCAGCAGCTTGGGGAATTCACCCCTCCACTTT
medium-sized	TRBV6-1	TRBJ2-3	TRBD2	CASKPPRGGDTQYF	TGTGCCAGCAAACCTCCCCGGGGGGGAGATACGCAGTATTTT
.	TRBV12-1	TRBJ1-3	.	CASSLDRTSGNTIYF	TGTGCCAGCAGTCTAGACCGAACATCTGGAAACACCATATATTTT
medium-sized	TRBV9	TRBJ1-4	TRBD1	CASSPGGRGEKLFF	TGTGCCAGCAGCCCAGGGGGACGGGGTGAAAAACTGTTTTTT
few	TRBV7-3	TRBJ2-7	.	CASSPGQSIYEQYF	TGTGCCAGCAGCCCAGGACAGTCGATATACGAGCAGTACTTC
medium-sized	TRBV20-1	TRBJ2-7	TRBD2	CSASRLAGTSLSYEQYF	TGCAGTGCTTCCCGACTAGCGGGAACATCCCTTTCCTACGAGCAGTACTTC
few	TRBV10-3	TRBJ1-1	TRBD1	CAIRDAGTGGAGTEAFF	TGTGCCATCAGGGATGCCGGGACAGGGGGCGCGGGCACTGAAGCTTTCTTT
many	TRBV28	TRBJ2-1	TRBD1	CASRSGTGVSSEQFF	TGTGCCAGCAGATCCGGGACAGGGGTCTCGAGTGAGCAGTTCTTC
medium-sized	TRBV7-6	TRBJ2-7	.	CASSPMVGSSSYEQYF	TGTGCCAGCAGCCCGATGGTCGGGTCGAGCTCCTACGAGCAGTACTTC
few	TRBV6-2/TRBV6-3	TRBJ1-1	.	CASSYSPGAGTEAFF	TGTGCCAGCAGTTATTCCCCGGGGGCCGGCACTGAAGCTTTCTTT
.	TRBV6-2/TRBV6-3	TRBJ2-5	.	CASSYGQETQYF	TGTGCCAGCAGTTATGGACAAGAGACCCAGTACTTC
few	TRBV5-1	TRBJ1-4	.	CASSLVGWVSVCLTNEKLFF	TGCGCCAGCAGCTTGGTGGGTTGGGTTTCAGTATGTTTAACTAATGAAAAACTGTTTTTT
.	TRBV2	TRBJ1-5	.	CASSENNNQPQHF	TGTGCCAGCAGTGAGAACAACAATCAGCCCCAGCATTTT
few	TRBV5-5	TRBJ2-2	TRBD2	CASSPGTSGYRELFF	TGTGCCAGCAGTCCCGGGACTAGCGGGTACAGGGAGCTGTTTTTT
.	TRBV12-3/TRBV12-4	TRBJ1-3	.	CASSLGGERQRSGNTIYF	TGTGCCAGCAGTTTAGGGGGAGAGCGCCAGCGCTCTGGAAACACCATATATTTT
few	TRBV5-1	TRBJ1-1	.	CASTGQGYGLNTEAFF	TGCGCCAGCACTGGCCAGGGGTATGGTCTGAACACTGAAGCTTTCTTT
many	TRBV7-3	TRBJ2-2	.	CASSLFVAGELFF	TGTGCCAGCAGCTTATTCGTGGCCGGGGAGCTGTTTTTT
many	TRBV20-1	TRBJ1-5	.	CSARVKQGPEGQPQHF	TGCAGTGCTAGAGTGAAACAGGGCCCCGAAGGACAGCCCCAGCATTTT
medium-sized	TRBV20-1	TRBJ2-7	TRBD1	CSAKFGTGGVNEQYF	TGCAGTGCTAAATTCGGGACAGGGGGCGTCAACGAGCAGTACTTC
few	TRBV27	TRBJ2-3	.	CASTSTDTTDTQYF	TGTGCCAGCACCTCGACGGACACCACAGATACGCAGTATTTT
medium-sized	TRBV6-1	TRBJ2-7	.	CASSWDWSSYEQYF	TGTGCCAGCAGTTGGGACTGGAGCTCCTACGAGCAGTACTTC
medium-sized	TRBV27	TRBJ1-5	TRBD1	CASSRGHGNQPQHF	TGTGCCAGCAGCAGGGGGCATGGGAATCAGCCCCAGCATTTT
.	TRBV4-1	TRBJ2-1	TRBD1	CASSPDRAPYNEQFF	TGCGCCAGCAGCCCGGACAGGGCCCCCTACAATGAGCAGTTCTTC
few	TRBV6-1	TRBJ2-6	.	CASCLTGNVGANVLTF	TGTGCCAGCTGCTTAACAGGGAACGTGGGGGCCAACGTCCTGACTTTC
.	TRBV3-1	TRBJ2-1	.	CASSQGFLNEQFF	TGTGCCAGCAGCCAAGGGTTTCTCAATGAGCAGTTCTTC
.	TRBV20-1	TRBJ2-2	TRBD2	CSARILGLAGVSGELFF	TGCAGTGCTAGAATCCTGGGACTAGCGGGAGTCAGCGGGGAGCTGTTTTTT
many	TRBV29-1	TRBJ2-3	.	CSVAFKVTDTQYF	TGCAGCGTTGCGTTTAAGGTCACAGATACGCAGTATTTT
.	TRBV25-1	TRBJ2-3	.	CASTYGDTQYF	TGTGCCAGCACTTACGGAGATACGCAGTATTTT
few	TRBV27	TRBJ2-5	.	CASSLSVGGAQETQYF	TGTGCCAGCAGTTTATCGGTAGGAGGGGCCCAAGAGACCCAGTACTTC
medium-sized	TRBV30	TRBJ2-7	.	CAWSPGRDMEYF	TGTGCCTGGAGCCCTGGCCGGGACATGGAGTACTTC
few	TRBV29-1	TRBJ2-7	TRBD2	CSVALGTSGREQYF	TGCAGCGTTGCGCTCGGGACTAGCGGGAGAGAGCAGTACTTC
few	TRBV6-1	TRBJ2-1	.	CASSENWQGYNEQFF	TGTGCCAGCAGTGAGAATTGGCAGGGATACAATGAGCAGTTCTTC
few	TRBV7-2	TRBJ2-6	.	CASSLVPSGANVLTF	TGTGCCAGCAGCTTAGTCCCCTCTGGGGCCAACGTCCTGACTTTC
many	TRBV6-1	TRBJ2-1	.	CASSPQGAPLDEQFF	TGTGCCAGCAGTCCCCAGGGAGCCCCTTTGGATGAGCAGTTCTTC
.	TRBV7-2	TRBJ2-5	.	CASSLSGEGATQYF	TGTGCCAGCAGCTTATCAGGGGAAGGGGCGACCCAGTACTTC
few	TRBV2	TRBJ2-5	TRBD1	CASRATGVRQETQYF	TGTGCCAGCAGAGCGACAGGGGTTCGGCAAGAGACCCAGTACTTC
medium-sized	TRBV6-1	TRBJ2-1	.	CASSLRTPGNEQFF	TGTGCCAGCAGTTTGCGGACCCCAGGTAATGAGCAGTTCTTC